This T cell receptor beta chain is drawn from a study of T cell responses to AZD1222 COVID-19 vaccine. Findings and caveats of the study: Unmutated variant regions are reportedly the target of nearly half of TCRs that are spike-specific. Seropositivity was recorded at baseline in only a handful of AZD1222 recipients. Mostly white British, mostly female donors; authors suggested clonal diversity may be underestimated. There were vaccine-associated CD4 TCRs across spike, dominant at 160-218 and 743-854.

A remark on this clone: Its matching antigen is unknown.

The repertoire was sequenced with immunoSEQ multiplex PCR; TCRdb's copy has only in-frame clones and lacks some. Among more than 95,000 clones listed, 90% to 95% were seen once. CDR1 MNHEY and CDR2 SVGAGI come from the germline V gene. This CDR3 has 12 amino acids. The V gene lost 5 bases and the J gene lost 1 base, with 5 bases spanning the gap. The rearrangement uses TRBV6-5 and TRBJ1-1; D is unresolved. The receptor comes from an adult in good health. The starting material was peripheral blood, obtained on day 0 of AZD1222 vaccination. The CDR3 loop reads CASSRQNTEAFF. CDR3 nucleotide sequence: TGTGCCAGCAGTCGACAGAACACTGAAGCTTTCTTT.